This TCR beta chain stems from a study of OX40 agonist ivuxolimab in advanced cancers. The protocol was immunoSEQ multiplex PCR, while the TCRdb copy is restricted to in-frame clones and leaves out a portion. This table holds around 40,000 clones, more than 75% found once. The V gene end was trimmed by 6 bases and the J gene end by 0 bases; junction bases not matched to a gene: 8. Germline CDR1 SNHLY, CDR2 FYNNEI. This CDR3 contains 15 residues. The specimen comprised CD4+ or CD8+ T cells sorted from blood, sampled in a trial of the OX40 agonist ivuxolimab. The sequence was collected from an adult with an advanced solid tumor such as melanoma, head and neck, liver or kidney cancer. This chain links TRBV2 with TRBJ2-7, with 7 bases fitting TRBD2. CDR3 coding DNA: TGTGCCAGCAGCCCCCACGGGGGGAGCTCCTACGAGCAGTACTTC. This sequence encodes CASSPHGGSSYEQYF.